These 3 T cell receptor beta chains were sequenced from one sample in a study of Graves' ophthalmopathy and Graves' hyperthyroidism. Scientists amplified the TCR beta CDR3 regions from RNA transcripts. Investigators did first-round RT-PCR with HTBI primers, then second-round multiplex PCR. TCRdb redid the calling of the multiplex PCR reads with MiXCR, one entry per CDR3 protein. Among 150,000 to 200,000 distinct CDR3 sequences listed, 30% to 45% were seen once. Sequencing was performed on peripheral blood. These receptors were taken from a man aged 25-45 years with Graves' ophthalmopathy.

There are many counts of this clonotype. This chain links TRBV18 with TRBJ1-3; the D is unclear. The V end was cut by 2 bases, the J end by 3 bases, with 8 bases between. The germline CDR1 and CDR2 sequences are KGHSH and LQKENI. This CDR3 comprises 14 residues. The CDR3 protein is CASSPKGGGNTIYF. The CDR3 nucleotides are TGTGCCAGCTCACCAAAAGGAGGTGGAAACACCATATATTTT.

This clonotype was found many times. CDR3 DNA sequence: TGTGCCAGCAGCTCGGGACTAGCGGGAGTTGCGGAGCAGTACTTC. Translating gives CASSSGLAGVAEQYF. This chain connects TRBV5-5 to TRBJ2-7, with TRBD2 matching 14 bases. CDR1 and CDR2 (germline): SGHKS, YYEKEE (reference sequence). This CDR3 spans 15 amino acids. J was trimmed by 7 bases and V by 3 bases; bases with no gene match: 6.

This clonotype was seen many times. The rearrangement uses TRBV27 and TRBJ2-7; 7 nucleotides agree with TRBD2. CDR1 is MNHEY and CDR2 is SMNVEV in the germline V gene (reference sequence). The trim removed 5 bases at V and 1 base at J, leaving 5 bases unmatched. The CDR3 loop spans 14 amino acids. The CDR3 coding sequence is TGTGCCAGCAGTCCCGGCGGGGGTTCCTACGAGCAGTACTTC. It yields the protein CASSPGGGSYEQYF.